One and the same sample provided the 32 T cell receptor beta chains below, sequenced in a study of CD8 T cells in Susac syndrome. About 0.45 to 1 ug RNA was reverse transcribed with random hexamers. TCRdb passed the immunoSEQ multiplex PCR reads through MiXCR, listing each CDR3 protein once. The sample includes 120,000 to 150,000 distinct CDR3 sequences, 94% of them seen just once. Input material: CD8+ T cells from PBMCs. These receptors originate from a human donor in good health.

This clonotype has a single count. The chain links TRBV4-2 to TRBJ2-7; D is unclear. The CDR3 covers 15 residues. V was trimmed by 1 base and J by 0 bases, leaving 10 bases between them. The germline CDR1 and CDR2 sequences are LGHNA and YNFKEQ. The CDR3 nucleotides are TGTGCCAGCAGCCAAGGTGGGCCTAGCTCCTACGAGCAGTACTTC. It specifies CASSQGGPSSYEQYF.

The gene calls are TRBV4-3 and TRBJ2-7; TRBD1 matches at 8 bases. CDR3 length: 14 residues. Per germline, CDR1 LGHNA and CDR2 YSLEER. After removal of 1 base from V and 4 bases from J, the junction contained 3 bases not matched to a gene. CDR3 loop: CASSQAQGAYEQYF. The DNA of the CDR3 is TGCGCCAGCAGCCAAGCCCAGGGGGCGTACGAGCAGTACTTC.

The CDR3, as DNA: TGTGCCAGCAGCGCACTCCAGGGGGCGGGCAATGAGCAGTTCTTC. Protein product: CASSALQGAGNEQFF. The gene calls are TRBV11-2 and TRBJ2-1, with 8 bases that match TRBD1. Per germline, CDR1 SGHAT and CDR2 FQNNGV. With V trimmed by 5 bases and J by 6 bases, 9 bases remained unmatched. The CDR3 is 15 amino acids.

The chain is built from TRBV27 and TRBJ2-7, with TRBD2 as a possible D gene (6 bases). Germline assignment: CDR1 MNHEY and CDR2 SMNVEV (reference sequence). The germline V and J ends were trimmed by 5 bases and 7 bases, with 15 bases remaining between them. The CDR3 is 13 amino acids. The CDR3 coding sequence is TGTGCCAGCAGTCCCGGGACTTGGGGTGAGCAGTACTTC. This gives the protein CASSPGTWGEQYF.

The genes are TRBV5-6 and TRBJ2-1; 7 positions match TRBD2. CDR3 size: 14 residues. Trimming removed 0 bases from V and 9 bases from J; junction bases left unmatched: 6. Germline CDR1 is SGHDT and CDR2 is YYEEEE. The CDR3 sequence: CASSLVAGAFEQFF. The CDR3 region has the DNA TGTGCCAGCAGCTTGGTGGCGGGAGCTTTTGAGCAGTTCTTC. Variable domain in full (rest from reference TRBV5-6 and TRBJ2-1): DAGVTQSPTHLIKTRGQQVTLRCSPKSGHDTVSWYQQALGQGPQFIFQYYEEEERQRGNFPDRFSGHQFPNYSSELNVNALLLGDSALYLCASSLVAGAFEQFFGPGTRLTVL.

CDR3 sequence reads: CASGSNTVTSTDTQYF. CDR3 sequence (DNA): TGTGCCAGTGGCTCAAACACGGTTACTAGCACAGATACGCAGTATTTT. This rearrangement joins TRBV2 to TRBJ2-3; D is undetermined. The CDR3 has 16 residues. Germline CDR1 is SNHLY and CDR2 is FYNNEI. V was cut by 9 bases and J by 0 bases, with 19 bases left in between.

This chain links TRBV27 with TRBJ2-1; 7 bases match TRBD2. The J segment lost 9 bases and the V segment lost 5 bases, leaving 7 bases of the junction unmatched. Per the germline V gene, CDR1 is MNHEY and CDR2 is SMNVEV (reference sequence). CDR3 length: 13 amino acids. CDR3: CASSRGDSREQFF. The CDR3 nucleotides read TGTGCCAGCAGTCGGGGGGATAGTCGTGAGCAGTTCTTC.

The CDR3 sequence is CASSGSSGNTIYF. The CDR3 region has the DNA TGTGCCAGTTCTGGGAGCTCTGGAAACACCATATATTTT. V is TRBV9 and J is TRBJ1-3; no firm D call. Between the trimmed V and J ends, which lost 8 bases and 0 bases, there was a span of 9 bases. The V gene's germline CDR1 is SGDLS and CDR2 YYNGEE. The CDR3 is 13 residues long.

This sequence joins TRBV25-1 and TRBJ2-7; no clear D gene. CDR1 MGHDK and CDR2 SYGVNS come from the germline V gene. The CDR3 consists of 10 residues. Trimming shortened V by 3 bases and J by 6 bases, and 3 bases separated the two germline ends. The CDR3 protein is CASSESEQYF. The CDR3 DNA is TGTGCCAGCAGTGAGTCCGAGCAGTACTTC.

The gene calls are TRBV27 and TRBJ1-3; D gene uncertain. The V end was cut by 5 bases, the J end by 3 bases, with 8 bases between. Germline CDR1 and CDR2: MNHEY and SMNVEV (reference sequence). CDR3 size: 13 residues. CDR3 DNA sequence: TGTGCCAGCAGTCCCCCGTATGGAAACACCATATATTTT. It specifies CASSPPYGNTIYF.

The gene calls are TRBV9 and TRBJ2-1, with 9 positions matching TRBD2. The CDR3 has 16 residues. After removal of 4 bases from V and 5 bases from J, the junction contained 10 bases not matched to a gene. CDR1 and CDR2 (germline): SGDLS, YYNGEE. As DNA, the CDR3 is TGTGCCAGCAGCTCCCCCGCGGGAGGGCCGGACAATGAGCAGTTCTTC. Protein sequence: CASSSPAGGPDNEQFF.

The rearrangement links TRBV19 to TRBJ2-1; TRBD1 or TRBD2 may be the D gene (5 bases each). Germline-derived CDR1 and CDR2 are LNHDA and SQIVND (reference sequence). V was clipped by 5 bases and J by 1 base, with 15 bases between them. The CDR3 length is 16 residues. In nucleotides, the CDR3 is TGTGCCAGTAGTGTCGGGACCCGAGGATCCTACAATGAGCAGTTCTTC. This translates into CASSVGTRGSYNEQFF. Using reference TRBV19 and TRBJ2-1 for the parts outside the CDR3, the full variable domain is DGGITQSPKYLFRKEGQNVTLSCEQNLNHDAMYWYRQDPGQGLRLIYYSQIVNDFQKGDIAEGYSVSREKKESFPLTVTSAQKNPTAFYLCASSVGTRGSYNEQFFGPGTRLTVL.

V usage is TRBV28 and J usage is TRBJ2-4; 8 bases align to TRBD1. CDR1 is MDHEN and CDR2 is SYDVKM in the germline V gene. Trimming took 6 bases from V and 8 from J; bases not matched to a gene: 9. CDR3 length: 14 residues. CDR3 sequence: CASRARQGRDIQYF. In DNA, the CDR3 is TGTGCCAGCAGAGCTCGACAGGGGCGAGACATTCAGTACTTC.

The chain uses TRBV29-1 and TRBJ2-4, with 7 nucleotides matching TRBD2. The CDR3 runs to 15 residues. V was clipped by 5 bases and J by 8 bases; unmatched bases: 15. Germline CDR1 and CDR2: SQVTM and ANQGSEA. The CDR3: CSVSPSAGLEDIQYF. The CDR3 DNA reads as TGCAGCGTTTCTCCCTCAGCGGGGTTGGAGGACATTCAGTACTTC.

The CDR3 nucleotides are TGTGCCAGCAGCTCTTTACCCTCGACTAGCGAGACAGATACGCAGTATTTT. It is translated as CASSSLPSTSETDTQYF. The genes are TRBV5-4 and TRBJ2-3, with 8 positions matching TRBD2. V was pared by 3 bases and J by 3 bases, with 12 bases of the junction left unmatched. Germline V gene sequence: CDR1 SGHNT, CDR2 YYREEE (reference sequence). The CDR3 spans 17 residues.

The chain is built from TRBV9 and TRBJ2-1; D perhaps matches TRBD2 (6 bases). The CDR3 extends over 15 amino acids. From germline, CDR1 is SGDLS and CDR2 YYNGEE. V lost 4 bases and J 2 bases, leaving 13 bases between the germline ends. DNA of the CDR3: TGTGCCAGCAGCACCCTGGGGGGAACCTACAATGAGCAGTTCTTC. Translation gives CASSTLGGTYNEQFF.

The V gene is TRBV23-1, the J gene TRBJ1-2; 7 bases fit TRBD1. TRBV23-1 counts as an open reading frame of uncertain function. The ends lost 6 bases at V and 4 bases at J; junction bases unmatched: 11. The CDR3 consists of 15 residues. The DNA for the CDR3 is TGCGCCAGCAGCCAAAGGGCAGAGGGGGCCTATGGCTACACCTTC. It specifies CASSQRAEGAYGYTF.

For the CDR3, the DNA is TGTGCCAGCAGCTTAATCCTCTCGCCCGAGCAGTACTTC. It yields the protein CASSLILSPEQYF. The V call is TRBV7-9, the J call TRBJ2-7, with unresolved D. The ends were cut back, 2 bases at V and 6 bases at J, with 11 bases in the middle. This CDR3 region has 13 residues. Germline CDR1 SEHNR, CDR2 FQNEAQ (reference sequence).

The rearrangement uses TRBV24-1 and TRBJ2-1; TRBD2 is a possible D gene (6 bases). V dropped 8 bases and J dropped 8 bases, with 15 bases sitting between them. The CDR3 length is 13 residues. CDR1 KGHDR and CDR2 SFDVKD come from the germline V gene. The CDR3 DNA is TGTGCCACCAAGGAGGGGTCGGGCGATGAGCAGTTCTTC. Its translation: CATKEGSGDEQFF.

The J gene is TRBJ1-1, the V gene TRBV15, with D possibly matching TRBD1 (6 bases). Trimming removed 1 base from V and 11 bases from J, with 20 bases in between. This CDR3 has 15 residues. Germline CDR1 is LNHNV and CDR2 is YYDKDF (reference sequence). The CDR3: CATSRGSGARELAFF. The CDR3 region has the DNA TGTGCCACCAGCAGAGGGTCGGGGGCCCGCGAGCTTGCTTTCTTT.

This chain uses TRBV20-1 with TRBJ1-5, with D unresolved. Per germline, CDR1 DFQATT and CDR2 SNEGSKA (reference sequence). The CDR3 is made up of 13 amino acids. V lost 7 bases and J lost 7, with 17 bases in between. The CDR3 sequence: CSVKIRVGQPQHF. The CDR3 DNA follows: TGCAGTGTTAAGATACGGGTTGGACAGCCCCAGCATTTT.

The rearrangement links TRBV20-1 to TRBJ2-2; D may match TRBD1 or TRBD2 (6 bases each). CDR3 length: 18 amino acids. V was cut by 0 bases and J by 0 bases, with 17 bases left in between. The germline gives CDR1 DFQATT, CDR2 SNEGSKA (reference sequence). CDR3 in amino acids: CSARDRGEPRSNTGELFF. The CDR3 DNA reads TGCAGTGCTAGAGATAGGGGGGAGCCCCGGTCGAACACCGGGGAGCTGTTTTTT.

The chain has TRBV12-3 or TRBV12-4 and TRBJ2-1; D gene uncertain. With 3 bases removed from V and 8 bases from J, the gap between germline ends came to 8 bases. The length of the CDR3 is 12 residues. The CDR3 region is CASSFPGDEQFF. DNA for the CDR3: TGTGCCAGCAGTTTTCCGGGTGATGAGCAGTTCTTC.

The chain joins TRBV7-3 to TRBJ2-5; D may be TRBD2 (6 bases). From germline, CDR1 is SGHTA and CDR2 FQGTGA. Trimming shortened V by 2 bases and J by 5 bases, and 15 bases separated the two germline ends. This CDR3 spans 15 amino acids. The CDR3 nucleotides read TGTGCCAGCAGCTTATTGCCCGGGAGTGGGGAGACCCAGTACTTC. Translation gives CASSLLPGSGETQYF.

The V gene is TRBV12-3 or TRBV12-4, the J gene TRBJ2-5; D is unclear. This CDR3 comprises 12 residues. V was cut by 4 bases and J by 5 bases, with 8 bases left in between. The chain's CDR3 is CASSSPEETQYF. CDR3 DNA: TGTGCCAGCAGTTCTCCTGAGGAGACCCAGTACTTC.

V usage is TRBV6-4 and J usage is TRBJ1-1; 11 bases line up with TRBD1. V lost 3 bases, J lost 5 bases, and 5 bases stayed unmatched. This CDR3 has 15 amino acids. CDR1 and CDR2 (germline): MRHNA, SNTAGT. CDR3 protein: CASSEDRGQDTEAFF. CDR3 bases: TGTGCCAGCAGTGAGGACAGGGGGCAGGATACTGAAGCTTTCTTT.

V and J are TRBV12-3 or TRBV12-4 and TRBJ2-1; D is ambiguous. Deletions cut 5 bases from V and 2 bases from J, with 7 bases between. This CDR3 spans 13 amino acids. The CDR3, as DNA: TGTGCCAGCAGTCACGACCCCTACAATGAGCAGTTCTTC. Protein: CASSHDPYNEQFF.

The gene calls are TRBV6-2 or TRBV6-3 and TRBJ1-2, with unresolved D. The V gene lost 6 bases and the J gene lost 6 bases, with 17 bases spanning the gap. The CDR3 covers 14 residues. From germline, CDR1 is MNHEY and CDR2 SVGEGT. CDR3 residues: CASSPLGEENGYTF. The CDR3 DNA sequence: TGTGCCAGCAGCCCCCTCGGGGAGGAGAATGGCTACACCTTC.

The rearrangement joins TRBV5-4 to TRBJ2-7, with D perhaps given as TRBD1 or TRBD2 (5 bases each). Germline CDR1 is SGHNT and CDR2 is YYREEE (reference sequence). Trimming cost V 10 bases and J 2 bases, with 16 bases left between them. This CDR3 comprises 13 residues. The CDR3 sequence: CAAVGTDPYEQYF. The CDR3 DNA reads TGTGCCGCAGTGGGGACGGATCCCTACGAGCAGTACTTC.

The V and J genes are TRBV5-1 and TRBJ2-7; 7 bases fit TRBD2. The CDR3 sequence is 15 residues long. The junction had 10 bases not matched to a gene; V was cut back by 5 bases and J by 2 bases. Germline-derived CDR1 and CDR2 are SGHRS and YFSETQ. The CDR3 reads CASSPQRDLTYEQYF. The DNA for the CDR3 is TGCGCCAGCAGTCCGCAGCGGGACTTAACCTACGAGCAGTACTTC.

The CDR3 coding sequence is TGCAGCGTTGAAGGGGCCCCGGATTTAAGGGACGATGAGCAGTTCTTC. Translation: CSVEGAPDLRDDEQFF. V and J are TRBV29-1 and TRBJ2-1; D tentatively reads TRBD1 or TRBD2 (5 bases each). The V and J ends lost 1 base and 8 bases respectively, with 21 bases between them. In germline, CDR1 is SQVTM, CDR2 ANQGSEA. CDR3 length: 16 residues.

This clonotype has just one count. The chain employs TRBV6-6 and TRBJ2-1, with 11 bases lining up with TRBD2. CDR3 size: 13 residues. Germline V gene data show CDR1 as MNHNY and CDR2 as SVGAGI (reference sequence). V lost 11 bases to trimming and J lost 4 bases; unmatched junction nucleotides: 4. The DNA for the CDR3 is TGTGCCGGGGGACTAGCGGAGTACAATGAGCAGTTCTTC. This sequence encodes CAGGLAEYNEQFF.